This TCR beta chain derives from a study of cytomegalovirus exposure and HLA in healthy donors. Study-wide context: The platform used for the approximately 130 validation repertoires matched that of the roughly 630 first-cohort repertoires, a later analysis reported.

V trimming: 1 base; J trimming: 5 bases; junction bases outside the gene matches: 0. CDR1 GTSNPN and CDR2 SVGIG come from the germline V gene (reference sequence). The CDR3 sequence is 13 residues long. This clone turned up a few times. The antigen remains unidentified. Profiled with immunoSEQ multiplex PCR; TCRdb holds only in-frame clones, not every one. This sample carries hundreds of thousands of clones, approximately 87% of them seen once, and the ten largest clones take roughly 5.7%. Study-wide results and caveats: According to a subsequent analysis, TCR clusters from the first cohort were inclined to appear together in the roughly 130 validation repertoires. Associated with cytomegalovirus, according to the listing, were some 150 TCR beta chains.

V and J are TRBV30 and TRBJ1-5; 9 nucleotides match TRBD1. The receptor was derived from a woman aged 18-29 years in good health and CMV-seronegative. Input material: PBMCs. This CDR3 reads CAWSGQGDQPQHF. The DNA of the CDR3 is TGTGCCTGGAGTGGACAGGGGGATCAGCCCCAGCATTTT.